This T cell receptor beta chain was found in a study of blood T cell repertoires in COVID-19. Background on the study: Acute and convalescent COVID-19 specimens originated in the United States, Italy and Spain.

Germline V gene sequence: CDR1 KGHDR, CDR2 SFDVKD. With V trimmed by 7 bases and J by 2 bases, 3 bases remained unmatched. The CDR3 spans 13 residues. All enrollees were roughly 18 to 90 years old and from some 24 US areas. Assignment of participants to cohorts was predicated upon participant-reported clinical history. As processed by the authors: Using reference gene primer amplification, nucleated cell counts were estimated. Here immunoSEQ multiplex PCR was the method, and the copy in TCRdb shows in-frame clones only, minus some. V, J and clone size were drawn from that table, and D and trimming were deduced from the DNA. The sample includes a few hundred thousand clones, approximately 89% of them seen just once.

The receptor's source is a middle-aged woman who had been exposed to COVID-19. The chain employs TRBV24-1 and TRBJ2-7, with 8 bases identical to TRBD1. The specimen was PBMCs or T cells enriched from blood (not recorded which). DNA of the CDR3: TGTGCCACCAGACGGACAGGGCCCTACGAGCAGTACTTC. Translation gives CATRRTGPYEQYF.